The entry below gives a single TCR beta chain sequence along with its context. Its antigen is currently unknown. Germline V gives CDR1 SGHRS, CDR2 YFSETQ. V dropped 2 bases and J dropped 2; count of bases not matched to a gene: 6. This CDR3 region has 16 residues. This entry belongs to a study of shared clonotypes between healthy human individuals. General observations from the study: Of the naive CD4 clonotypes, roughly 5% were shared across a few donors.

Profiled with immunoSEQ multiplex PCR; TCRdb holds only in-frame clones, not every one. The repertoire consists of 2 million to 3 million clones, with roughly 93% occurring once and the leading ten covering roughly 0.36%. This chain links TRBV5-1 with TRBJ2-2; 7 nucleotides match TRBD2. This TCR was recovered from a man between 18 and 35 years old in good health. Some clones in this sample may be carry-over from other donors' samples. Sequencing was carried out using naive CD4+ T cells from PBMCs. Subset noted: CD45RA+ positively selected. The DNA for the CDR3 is TGCGCCAGCAGCTTACCTCTAGCGGATAACACCGGGGAGCTGTTTTTT. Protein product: CASSLPLADNTGELFF.